This TCR beta chain was sequenced in a study of glioma-infiltrating T cells. General study findings and limits: Non-neoplastic patients had below-expected tissue-blood divergence, while all gliomas exceeded expectation.

Germline assignment: CDR1 MDHEN and CDR2 SYDVKM. CDR3 size: 15 residues. The V gene end was trimmed by 5 bases and the J gene end by 6 bases; junction bases not matched to a gene: 7. This clonotype occurred once. Antigen unknown. Using RNA template, CDR3s of TCR alpha and beta were amplified with iRepertoire arm-PCR. A single record per CDR3 protein comes from TCRdb applying MiXCR to the multiplex PCR reads. The repertoire holds over 80,000 distinct CDR3 sequences, roughly 37% seen once, with around two fifths in the top ten. Sequencing input: glioma tissue, nonneoplastic brain tissue, or PBMCs (not recorded which). The gene calls are TRBV28 and TRBJ2-3; 11 bases map to TRBD2. The sequence came from a human donor with low-grade glioma or glioblastoma, undergoing nonglioma brain surgery, or in good health (not recorded which). The CDR3, as DNA: TGTGCCAGCAGTACCACTAGCGGGGGAAGGGATACGCAGTATTTT. This translates into CASSTTSGGRDTQYF.